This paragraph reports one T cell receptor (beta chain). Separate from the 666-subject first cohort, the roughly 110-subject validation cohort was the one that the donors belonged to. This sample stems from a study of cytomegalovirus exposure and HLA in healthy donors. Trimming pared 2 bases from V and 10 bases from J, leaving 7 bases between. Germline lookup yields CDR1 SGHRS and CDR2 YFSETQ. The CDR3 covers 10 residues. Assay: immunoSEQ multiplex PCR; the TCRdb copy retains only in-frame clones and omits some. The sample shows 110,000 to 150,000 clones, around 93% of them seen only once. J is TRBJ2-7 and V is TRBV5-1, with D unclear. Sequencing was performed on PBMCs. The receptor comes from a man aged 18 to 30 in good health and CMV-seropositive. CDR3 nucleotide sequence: TGCGCCAGCAGCTTACTACCTCAGTACTTC. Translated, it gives CASSLLPQYF.